This T cell receptor beta chain was identified in a study of spatial heterogeneity in lung cancer. This clonotype was seen many times. Time point reported: sample taken at primary tumor resection. TCRdb analysed the 5' RACE reads with MiXCR anew, one entry per CDR3 protein. Of about 61,000 distinct CDR3 sequences in the sample, 6.3% were seen once. The V gene lost 3 bases and the J gene lost 1 base, with 6 bases spanning the gap. This CDR3 has 13 residues. The germline V gene encodes CDR1 SGHAT and CDR2 FQNNGV. This sequence originates from a female donor with early-stage non-small cell lung cancer. The source material was PBMCs, sampled at surgery. This sequence joins TRBV11-2 and TRBJ2-5; D is perhaps TRBD2 (6 bases). CDR3 protein: CASSFGSQETQYF. The CDR3 DNA follows: TGTGCCAGCAGCTTCGGGAGCCAAGAGACCCAGTACTTC.